Each of the 21 T cell receptor beta chains below was sequenced from the same sample in a study of spatial heterogeneity in lung cancer. Documented time point: blood at routine non-recurrence follow-up after resection. TCRdb processed the 5' RACE reads anew with MiXCR; each CDR3 protein has one entry. The table has more than 75,000 distinct CDR3 sequences, approximately 19% seen once; the top ten hold less than 25%. The input for sequencing was PBMCs, taken at follow-up. The receptor source for this set is a male donor with early-stage non-small cell lung cancer.

In this sample, this clonotype turned up a few times. The chain carries TRBV25-1 and TRBJ1-5, with D hard to call. The CDR3 covers 14 residues. From germline, CDR1 is MGHDK and CDR2 SYGVNS. V shed 3 bases and J shed 5 bases, with 11 bases lying between them. DNA for the CDR3: TGTGCCAGCAGTGAGAACAGAGTATATCAGCCCCAGCATTTT. The encoded protein is CASSENRVYQPQHF.

J is TRBJ2-5 and V is TRBV6-2 or TRBV6-3; 7 nucleotides line up with TRBD1. Germline assignment: CDR1 MNHEY and CDR2 SVGEGT. With 0 bases clipped from V and 4 bases from J, the junction kept 11 bases outside the gene matches. This CDR3 has 17 amino acids. CDR3 coding DNA: TGTGCCAGCAGTTACTCGAGGGGGCTGGGCGCGGCAGAGACCCAGTACTTC. This gives the protein CASSYSRGLGAAETQYF.

The rearrangement links TRBV24-1 to TRBJ2-1; 9 positions match TRBD2. The CDR3 length is 13 residues. The V and J ends lost 4 bases and 9 bases, in that order; junction bases with no gene match: 3. Per germline, CDR1 KGHDR and CDR2 SFDVKD. This CDR3 reads CATSETSGGEQFF. Here the CDR3 DNA reads TGTGCCACCAGTGAGACTAGCGGTGGTGAGCAGTTCTTC.

This clonotype was counted only a few times. This sequence joins TRBV18 and TRBJ2-1; no clear D gene. The CDR3 covers 12 residues. V lost 6 bases to trimming and J lost 0 bases, with 3 bases between them. Per germline, CDR1 KGHSH and CDR2 LQKENI. This CDR3 is CASSTSYNEQFF. The CDR3 DNA follows: TGTGCCAGCTCGACCTCCTACAATGAGCAGTTCTTC. The variable domain in full, with the rest retrieved from reference TRBV18 and TRBJ2-1, is NAGVMQNPRHLVRRRGQEARLRCSPMKGHSHVYWYRQLPEEGLKFMVYLQKENIIDESGMPKERFSAEFPKEGPSILRIQQVVRGDSAAYFCASSTSYNEQFFGPGTRLTVL.

This clonotype turned up a few times. The genes are TRBV7-9 and TRBJ2-1; D is uncertain. CDR3 length: 12 residues. The V end was cut by 4 bases, the J end by 5 bases, with 6 bases between. The germline CDR1 and CDR2 sequences are SEHNR and FQNEAQ (reference sequence). DNA for the CDR3: TGTGCCAGCAGCTCCTGGGACAATGAGCAGTTCTTC. It encodes CASSSWDNEQFF. The full variable domain, completed using reference TRBV7-9 and TRBJ2-1, is DTGVSQNPRHKITKRGQNVTFRCDPISEHNRLYWYRQTLGQGPEFLTYFQNEAQLEKSRLLSDRFSAERPKGSFSTLEIQRTEQGDSAMYLCASSSWDNEQFFGPGTRLTVL.

The rearrangement uses TRBV7-2 and TRBJ2-3; D remains ambiguous. The germline V gene encodes CDR1 SGHTA and CDR2 FQGNSA. CDR3 length: 13 residues. Deletions cut 1 base from V and 2 bases from J, with 4 bases between. CDR3 in amino acids: CASSLVLTDTQYF. DNA of the CDR3: TGTGCCAGCAGCTTAGTCCTCACAGATACGCAGTATTTT.

The sample holds a few counts of this clonotype. The V gene is TRBV2, the J gene TRBJ1-2; 8 nucleotides agree with TRBD1. The CDR3 totals 14 residues. CDR1 is SNHLY, CDR2 FYNNEI, per germline. Germline trimming cut 7 bases from V and 6 bases from J; bases unmatched to any gene: 10. The CDR3 reads CASKSGGSEDGYTF. CDR3 in DNA: TGTGCCAGCAAGTCAGGGGGCTCGGAGGATGGCTACACCTTC.

This clonotype was seen at least ten times. The chain is built from TRBV29-1 and TRBJ2-3; TRBD1 agrees at 7 bases. There are 13 residues in the CDR3. After removal of 6 bases from V and 1 base from J, the junction contained 4 bases not matched to a gene. Germline V gene lookup returns CDR1 SQVTM and CDR2 ANQGSEA. The CDR3 nucleotides read TGCAGCGTCCAGGGGGTCGGCACAGATACGCAGTATTTT. This gives the protein CSVQGVGTDTQYF.

The chain carries TRBV4-1 and TRBJ1-6, with D unresolved. The CDR3 has 13 residues. CDR1 and CDR2 from the germline V gene are MGHRA and YSYEKL. V dropped 3 bases and J dropped 6 bases, with 6 bases sitting between them. DNA for the CDR3: TGCGCCAGCAGCCAGGTTACTAATTCACCCCTCCACTTT. Translating it yields CASSQVTNSPLHF.

The chain employs TRBV6-5 and TRBJ1-4; D is undetermined. The CDR3 extends over 17 amino acids. V was pared by 4 bases and J by 8 bases, with 23 bases between. CDR1 and CDR2 (germline): MNHEY, SVGAGI. The CDR3 loop is CASSSRSSFLKAEKLFF. DNA for the CDR3: TGTGCCAGCAGTTCCAGGTCTTCCTTCCTCAAAGCAGAAAAACTGTTTTTT.

The table lists this clonotype with a few counts. The chain has TRBV12-3 or TRBV12-4 and TRBJ2-1; maybe TRBD2 (6 bases). The CDR3 contains 13 residues. Trimming removed 6 bases at V and 4 bases at J, with 10 bases between. DNA of the CDR3: TGTGCCAGCAGCGGCGGGACTTACAATGAGCAGTTCTTC. Residues: CASSGGTYNEQFF.

This clonotype has only a few counts. This chain joins TRBV20-1 and TRBJ1-2, with D maybe TRBD1 (5 bases). The CDR3 totals 14 residues. The V and J ends lost 3 bases and 2 bases respectively, with 13 bases between them. The germline V gene encodes CDR1 DFQATT and CDR2 SNEGSKA (reference sequence). CDR3 DNA sequence: TGCAGTGCTAGTACCCAGGGTCAAAACTATGGCTACACCTTC. Amino acids: CSASTQGQNYGYTF.

The gene calls are TRBV19 and TRBJ2-2, with no clear D. This CDR3 has 17 amino acids. Trimming pared 5 bases from V and 4 bases from J, leaving 20 bases between. Germline CDR1 LNHDA, CDR2 SQIVND (reference sequence). The CDR3 sequence: CASSFPALGVITGELFF. The DNA for the CDR3 is TGTGCCAGTAGTTTCCCGGCGCTTGGGGTGATCACCGGGGAGCTGTTTTTT.

This CDR3 reads CASSLGSGTYEQYF. CDR3 nucleotides: TGTGCCAGCAGCCTGGGATCCGGGACCTACGAGCAGTACTTC. The chain joins TRBV9 to TRBJ2-7; tentative D call: TRBD2 (5 bases). The CDR3 covers 14 residues. V gave up 4 bases and J gave up 2 bases, with 13 bases separating them. Germline CDR1 SGDLS, CDR2 YYNGEE.

The V gene is TRBV5-1, the J gene TRBJ2-2; D uncertain. V lost 0 bases to trimming and J lost 7 bases, with 13 bases between them. CDR1 and CDR2 (germline): SGHRS, YFSETQ. This CDR3 has 15 amino acids. The CDR3 loop is CASSLEAGTNGELFF. Here the CDR3 DNA reads TGCGCCAGCAGCTTGGAAGCAGGAACTAACGGGGAGCTGTTTTTT.

This clonotype has ten or more counts. V and J are TRBV20-1 and TRBJ2-4, with D possibly TRBD1 on 5 matching bases. V gave up 6 bases and J gave up 1 base, with 10 bases separating them. CDR1 is DFQATT and CDR2 is SNEGSKA in the germline V gene (reference sequence). This CDR3 has 13 residues. The CDR3 nucleotides are TGCAGTGCGGAGACAGATGCCAAAAACATTCAGTACTTC. Its translation: CSAETDAKNIQYF.

The chain uses TRBV5-6 and TRBJ1-6; 8 bases map to TRBD1. In germline, CDR1 is SGHDT, CDR2 YYEEEE. The CDR3 has 18 amino acids. V shed 3 bases, J shed 0 bases, and the junction held 8 bases outside the gene matches. The CDR3 is CASSSRWDRSSYNSPLHF. In DNA, the CDR3 is TGTGCCAGCAGCTCCAGATGGGACAGGAGCTCCTATAATTCACCCCTCCACTTT.

In this sample, this clonotype turned up a few times. A read error may be the cause here, since a much bigger clone is one base away. V and J are TRBV11-1 and TRBJ2-7; no firm D call. This CDR3 has 11 amino acids. CDR1 is SGHAT, CDR2 FQDESV, per germline (reference sequence). The V and J ends lost 5 bases and 0 bases respectively, with 2 bases between them. CDR3: CASSHSYEQYF. CDR3 in DNA: TGTGCCAGCAGCCACTCCTACGAGCAGTACTTC.

This clonotype was found a few times. The J gene is TRBJ2-5, the V gene TRBV7-2; weak D call: TRBD2 (6 bases). Germline V gives CDR1 SGHTA, CDR2 FQGNSA. V lost 1 base and J lost 4, with 10 bases in between. The CDR3 is 14 residues long. CDR3 bases: TGTGCCAGCAGCTTAGACCGGAGGGCAGAGACCCAGTACTTC. This gives the protein CASSLDRRAETQYF.

This clonotype was seen ten or more times. The V call is TRBV4-1, the J call TRBJ1-2; TRBD1 might be the D (6 bases). This CDR3 has 15 amino acids. Deletions cut 5 bases from V and 3 bases from J, with 16 bases between. Germline assignment: CDR1 MGHRA and CDR2 YSYEKL. CDR3 loop: CASSGNRDKDYGYTF. The CDR3 DNA reads as TGCGCCAGCAGCGGAAACCGGGACAAGGACTATGGCTACACCTTC.

This clonotype occurred many times. The V gene is TRBV9, the J gene TRBJ2-7, with TRBD1 identical over 10 bases. V gave up 0 bases and J gave up 3 bases; unmatched junction bases: 3. The CDR3 is 15 amino acids. Germline V gene data show CDR1 as SGDLS and CDR2 as YYNGEE. CDR3 nucleotide sequence: TGTGCCAGCAGCGTAGGGACAGGGGGAAGCTACGAGCAGTACTTC. Encoded protein: CASSVGTGGSYEQYF.